The clone carrying this TCR beta chain was counted once. Its antigen remains unknown. The assay was immunoSEQ multiplex PCR, and TCRdb's table has in-frame clones only and misses some. The sample lists some 69,000 clones; approximately 85% were seen once. The sample belongs to a study of T cell responses to AZD1222 COVID-19 vaccine. On the study more broadly: Doses given second, at about 4 or about 12 weeks, were pooled.

V gave up 5 bases and J gave up 4 bases; unmatched junction bases: 10. The length of the CDR3 is 15 residues. Germline CDR1 and CDR2: MNHEY and SVGAGI. General study findings and limits: In a largely white British group with more females than males, clonal diversity was possibly underestimated.

This sequence was found in an adult in good health. Sequences were derived from peripheral blood, sampled on day 0 of AZD1222 vaccination. This chain uses TRBV6-5 with TRBJ1-2; 7 nucleotides align to TRBD1. The CDR3 spells CASSPVTGPGYGYTF. Written as DNA, the CDR3 is TGTGCCAGCAGTCCCGTGACAGGGCCGGGCTATGGCTACACCTTC.